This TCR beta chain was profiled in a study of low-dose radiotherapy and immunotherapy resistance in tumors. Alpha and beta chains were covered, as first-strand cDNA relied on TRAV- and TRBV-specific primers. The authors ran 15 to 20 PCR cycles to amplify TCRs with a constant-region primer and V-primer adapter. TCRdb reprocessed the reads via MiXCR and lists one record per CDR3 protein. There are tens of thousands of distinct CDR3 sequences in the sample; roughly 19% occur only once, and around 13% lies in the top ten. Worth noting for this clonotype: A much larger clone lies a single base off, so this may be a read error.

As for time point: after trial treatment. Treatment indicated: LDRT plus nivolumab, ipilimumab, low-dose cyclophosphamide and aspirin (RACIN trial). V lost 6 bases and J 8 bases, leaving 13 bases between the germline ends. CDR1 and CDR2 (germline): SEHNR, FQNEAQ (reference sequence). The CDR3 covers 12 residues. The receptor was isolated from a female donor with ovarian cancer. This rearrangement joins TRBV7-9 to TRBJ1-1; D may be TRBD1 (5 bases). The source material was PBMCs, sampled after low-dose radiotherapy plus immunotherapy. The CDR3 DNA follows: TGTGCCAGCAGACGCGGGCGGGGGGAAGCTTTCTTT. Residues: CASRRGRGEAFF.